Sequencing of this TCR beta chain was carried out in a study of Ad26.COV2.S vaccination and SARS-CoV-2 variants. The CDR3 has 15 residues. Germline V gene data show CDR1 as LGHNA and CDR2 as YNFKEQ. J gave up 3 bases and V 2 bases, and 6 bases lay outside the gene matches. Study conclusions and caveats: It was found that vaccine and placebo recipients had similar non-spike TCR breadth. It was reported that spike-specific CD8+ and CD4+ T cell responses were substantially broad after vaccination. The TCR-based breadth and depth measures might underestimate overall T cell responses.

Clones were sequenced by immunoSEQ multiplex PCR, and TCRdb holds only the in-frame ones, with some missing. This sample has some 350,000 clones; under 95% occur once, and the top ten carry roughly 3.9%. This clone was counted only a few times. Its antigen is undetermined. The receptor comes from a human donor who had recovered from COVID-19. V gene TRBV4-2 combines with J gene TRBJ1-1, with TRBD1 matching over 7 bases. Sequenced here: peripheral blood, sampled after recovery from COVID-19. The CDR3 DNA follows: TGTGCCAGCAGCCAAAGGCCAGGGACAGACACTGAAGCTTTCTTT. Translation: CASSQRPGTDTEAFF.